This passage covers 21 T cell receptor beta chains from one sample sequenced in a study of cytomegalovirus exposure and HLA in healthy donors. The PCR was carried out with 60 Vbeta primers and 13 Jbeta primers. Produced via immunoSEQ multiplex PCR; TCRdb's table is partial and in-frame only. This sample carries 100,000 to 150,000 clones, under 12% of them seen once, and the ten largest clones take approximately 4.4%. Material: PBMCs. These receptors originate from a woman aged 18 to 35 in good health and CMV-seropositive.

There are a few counts of this clone. The CDR3 loop reads CAIRRTVIENEKLFF. CDR3 DNA sequence: TGTGCCATCAGGAGAACGGTAATTGAGAATGAAAAACTGTTTTTT. This chain joins TRBV10-3 and TRBJ1-4; D unclear. The CDR3 is 15 amino acids. V was clipped by 6 bases and J by 5 bases, with 16 bases between them. CDR1 is ENHRY and CDR2 is SYGVKD in the germline V gene.

The V gene is TRBV4-2, the J gene TRBJ1-3; D unresolved. The CDR3 runs to 17 residues. Between the trimmed V and J ends, which lost 0 bases and 0 bases, there was a span of 12 bases. Germline V lookup: CDR1 LGHNA, CDR2 YNFKEQ. The CDR3 DNA sequence: TGTGCCAGCAGCCAAGAGTTTACAGCAAGCTCTGGAAACACCATATATTTT. Encoded protein: CASSQEFTASSGNTIYF.

V and J are TRBV5-1 and TRBJ2-3, with 8 bases aligning to TRBD2. This CDR3 is built from 14 residues. V lost 7 bases and J lost 4; bases outside the gene matches: 8. CDR1 SGHRS and CDR2 YFSETQ come from the germline V gene. Here the CDR3 DNA reads TGCGCCAGCCGGACAAGCGGGAGTTCAGATACGCAGTATTTT. Encoded protein: CASRTSGSSDTQYF.

The chain's CDR3 is CASSLGTSGRRKNEQFF. The CDR3 nucleotides are TGTGCCAGCAGCTTAGGGACTAGCGGGAGGAGGAAGAATGAGCAGTTCTTC. This chain joins TRBV13 and TRBJ2-1, with TRBD2 matching 13 bases. The trim removed 0 bases at V and 7 bases at J, leaving 6 bases unmatched. The germline V gene has CDR1 PRHDT and CDR2 FYEKMQ (reference sequence). The CDR3 contains 17 residues.

The rearrangement joins TRBV7-2 to TRBJ1-1; 8 nucleotides match TRBD1. The trim removed 5 bases at V and 6 bases at J, leaving 14 bases unmatched. The germline gives CDR1 SGHTA, CDR2 FQGNSA. The CDR3 is made up of 16 amino acids. The DNA for the CDR3 is TGTGCCAGCAGCGAAGGACAGGGCGGGGTGCTCCCTGAAGCTTTCTTT. As protein: CASSEGQGGVLPEAFF.

The chain links TRBV7-9 to TRBJ1-4; D not certain. V lost 6 bases and J 8 bases, leaving 10 bases between the germline ends. This CDR3 contains 12 residues. Germline V CDR1 and CDR2: SEHNR, FQNEAQ (reference sequence). The CDR3 spells CASRAHPEKLFF. The CDR3 nucleotides are TGTGCCAGCAGGGCCCATCCGGAAAAACTGTTTTTT.

This clone came up a few times. V gene TRBV10-3 combines with J gene TRBJ1-1; tentative D call: TRBD1 (5 bases). The CDR3 has 13 residues. The V gene's germline CDR1 is ENHRY and CDR2 SYGVKD. The V end lost 3 bases, the J end lost 8 bases, and 13 bases lay between the germline ends. The CDR3 sequence is CAISEASGVEAFF. The CDR3 DNA reads as TGTGCCATCAGTGAAGCTTCGGGGGTGGAAGCTTTCTTT.

In this sample, this clone turned up a few times. V gene TRBV19 combines with J gene TRBJ2-5, with a tentative D call TRBD1 (5 bases). Deletions cut 4 bases from V and 5 bases from J, with 14 bases between. The CDR3 contains 14 residues. Germline values: CDR1 LNHDA, CDR2 SQIVND (reference sequence). In DNA, the CDR3 is TGTGCCAGTAGTACCGACAGTCGTAGGGAGACCCAGTACTTC. Translation gives CASSTDSRRETQYF.

This clone came up a few times. This chain joins TRBV11-1 and TRBJ2-1; D possibly corresponds to TRBD1 (6 bases). The CDR3 length is 15 residues. Germline CDR1 SGHAT, CDR2 FQDESV (reference sequence). V lost 1 base to trimming and J lost 9 bases, with 16 bases between them. CDR3 loop: CASSLVPEIRGEQFF. The DNA for the CDR3 is TGTGCCAGCAGCTTAGTCCCGGAAATCAGGGGTGAGCAGTTCTTC.

This clone was seen a few times. The chain recombines TRBV6-1 with TRBJ1-2; D gene unclear. The CDR3 runs to 13 residues. CDR1 is MNHNS, CDR2 SASEGT, per germline. V lost 6 bases to trimming and J lost 8 bases, with 16 bases between them. This chain's CDR3 is CASRTGSPGGYTF. DNA for the CDR3: TGTGCCAGCAGAACGGGGTCTCCGGGGGGCTACACCTTC.

This clone was seen more than once but under ten times. The V gene is TRBV10-3, the J gene TRBJ2-7; 12 nucleotides agree with TRBD1. CDR1 is ENHRY and CDR2 is SYGVKD in the germline V gene. V lost 10 bases and J lost 2; bases outside the gene matches: 9. The CDR3 loop spans 15 amino acids. The CDR3 reads CATVQGTGGAYEQYF. DNA of the CDR3: TGTGCCACCGTTCAGGGGACAGGGGGCGCCTACGAGCAGTACTTC.

The gene calls are TRBV11-2 and TRBJ2-7; 9 bases agree with TRBD1. CDR3 size: 15 residues. In germline, CDR1 is SGHAT, CDR2 FQNNGV. V shed 5 bases and J 4 bases; nucleotides not matched to a gene: 9. The CDR3 sequence: CASSTQDRGYYEQYF. The CDR3 DNA sequence: TGTGCCAGCAGCACCCAGGACAGGGGATATTACGAGCAGTACTTC.

There are a few counts of this clone. The chain combines TRBV30 with TRBJ1-1, with D unresolved. V lost 2 bases and J lost 0, with 10 bases in between. Per germline, CDR1 GTSNPN and CDR2 SVGIG (reference sequence). CDR3 size: 14 residues. The CDR3 coding sequence is TGTGCCTGGAGTAAGCCCGGGATGAACACTGAAGCTTTCTTT. Residues: CAWSKPGMNTEAFF.

This clone was recorded a few times. Because the CDR3 is missing its conserved closing phenylalanine or tryptophan, this is likely a read error. The chain employs TRBV2 and TRBJ1-1, with 8 bases that match TRBD1. Germline loops: CDR1 SNHLY, CDR2 FYNNEI. V was clipped by 2 bases and J by 1 base; unmatched bases: 3. The CDR3 covers 15 residues. The CDR3 region is CASSERDRKNTEAFL. The CDR3 bases are TGTGCCAGCAGTGAAAGGGACAGGAAGAACACTGAAGCTTTCCTT.

In nucleotides, the CDR3 is TGTGCCAGCAGCTGGACAGACAGTCCAGGGGGGGCTTTCTTT. It translates to CASSWTDSPGGAFF. This chain links TRBV11-3 with TRBJ1-1; TRBD1 aligns across 7 bases. This CDR3 is built from 14 residues. Germline V CDR1 and CDR2: SGHNT, YENEEA. The V gene end was trimmed by 4 bases and the J gene end by 11 bases; junction bases not matched to a gene: 13.

This clone appeared a few times. The chain has TRBV28 and TRBJ2-7, with 8 bases that match TRBD2. Germline CDR1 MDHEN, CDR2 SYDVKM. This CDR3 spans 13 amino acids. V lost 6 bases, J lost 4 bases, and 5 bases stayed unmatched. The CDR3 loop is CASRASGRYEQYF. In DNA form, the CDR3 reads TGTGCCAGCAGGGCTAGCGGGCGGTACGAGCAGTACTTC.

The chain links TRBV5-1 to TRBJ2-1; D may be TRBD2 (6 bases). V lost 0 bases to trimming and J lost 0 bases, with 10 bases between them. This CDR3 contains 16 residues. Germline lookup yields CDR1 SGHRS and CDR2 YFSETQ. CDR3 in DNA: TGCGCCAGCAGCTTGGAAGGCGGGAACTCCTACAATGAGCAGTTCTTC. It codes for CASSLEGGNSYNEQFF.

The J gene is TRBJ2-4, the V gene TRBV5-1, with 7 bases fitting TRBD2. V was clipped by 3 bases and J by 6 bases; unmatched bases: 9. The CDR3 contains 15 residues. Germline V gene lookup returns CDR1 SGHRS and CDR2 YFSETQ. The CDR3 DNA sequence: TGCGCCAGCAGCTCGACTGGCGGGAGCGGAAACATTCAGTACTTC. It is translated as CASSSTGGSGNIQYF.

This clone has just a few counts. The chain links TRBV19 to TRBJ1-2; possibly TRBD1 for D (5 bases). Germline V lookup: CDR1 LNHDA, CDR2 SQIVND (reference sequence). V was shortened by 7 bases and J by 1 base, with 10 bases between the two germline ends. The CDR3 has 13 residues. CDR3 DNA sequence: TGTGCCAGTACGGGGGGTTTTAACTATGGCTACACCTTC. Translated: CASTGGFNYGYTF.

This clone was detected a few times. This chain links TRBV6-1 with TRBJ1-3; D uncertain. The germline V and J ends were trimmed by 2 bases and 8 bases, with 7 bases remaining between them. Germline-derived CDR1 and CDR2 are MNHNS and SASEGT. The CDR3 spans 12 residues. In nucleotides, the CDR3 is TGTGCCAGCAGTGAACTTTCCCACACCATATATTTT. The encoded protein is CASSELSHTIYF.

CDR3 in amino acids: CASGRGQANYGYTF. The CDR3 DNA is TGTGCTAGTGGCCGCGGACAGGCTAACTATGGCTACACCTTC. The rearrangement uses TRBV12-5 and TRBJ1-2, with 7 bases lining up with TRBD1. The CDR3 sequence is 14 residues long. From germline, CDR1 is LGHNT and CDR2 FRNRAP. J lost 0 bases, V lost 6 bases, and 4 bases had no gene match.